The 30 T cell receptor beta chains given below trace back to one sample, sequenced in a study of cytomegalovirus exposure and HLA in healthy donors. PCR used 60 Vbeta primers and 13 Jbeta primers. TCRdb's table, derived via immunoSEQ multiplex PCR, lists solely in-frame clones and lacks some. The repertoire holds about 100,000 clones, about 85% seen once, with approximately 3.9% in the top ten. Sequencing was performed on PBMCs. These TCRs come from a man aged 25 to 45 in good health and CMV-seronegative.

The gene calls are TRBV29-1 and TRBJ1-5; D is undetermined. The V and J ends lost 4 bases and 4 bases respectively, with 11 bases between them. CDR1 and CDR2 from the germline V gene are SQVTM and ANQGSEA. The CDR3 consists of 13 residues. The CDR3 region has the DNA TGCAGCGTTGGAGGCAGCCAAAATCAGCCCCAGCATTTT. Protein: CSVGGSQNQPQHF. Full variable domain (outside the CDR3, taken from reference TRBV29-1 and TRBJ1-5): SAVISQKPSRDICQRGTSLTIQCQVDSQVTMMFWYRQQPGQSLTLIATANQGSEATYESGFVIDKFPISRPNLTFSTLTVSNMSPEDSSIYLCSVGGSQNQPQHFGDGTRLSIL.

The rearrangement uses TRBV28 and TRBJ1-1; weak D call: TRBD1 (6 bases). This CDR3 is 14 amino acids long. Trimming shortened V by 7 bases and J by 6 bases, and 18 bases separated the two germline ends. Per germline, CDR1 MDHEN and CDR2 SYDVKM. CDR3 in amino acids: CASTSHQGTAEAFF. The CDR3 nucleotides read TGTGCCAGCACCTCTCATCAGGGGACGGCTGAAGCTTTCTTT.

This chain connects TRBV11-2 to TRBJ2-7; TRBD2 matches at 10 bases. From germline, CDR1 is SGHAT and CDR2 FQNNGV. The CDR3 extends over 15 amino acids. J was trimmed by 3 bases and V by 8 bases; bases with no gene match: 10. The chain's CDR3 is CASESLAGVVYEQYF. CDR3 nucleotide sequence: TGTGCCAGCGAGAGTCTAGCGGGAGTCGTCTACGAGCAGTACTTC.

The genes are TRBV25-1 and TRBJ1-1; the D is unclear. Deletions cut 4 bases from V and 3 bases from J, with 12 bases between. Germline loops: CDR1 MGHDK, CDR2 SYGVNS. This CDR3 is built from 14 residues. CDR3 region: CASSGRLSDTEAFF. For the CDR3, the DNA is TGTGCCAGCAGTGGCAGGCTATCGGACACTGAAGCTTTCTTT.

This clone was detected only once. The chain carries TRBV27 and TRBJ1-5, with D perhaps TRBD1 (6 bases). This CDR3 contains 14 residues. Germline assignment: CDR1 MNHEY and CDR2 SMNVEV (reference sequence). The V gene lost 8 bases and the J gene lost 1 base, with 12 bases spanning the gap. The CDR3 is CASGQRGSNQPQHF. The CDR3 region has the DNA TGTGCCAGCGGGCAAAGGGGGAGCAATCAGCCCCAGCATTTT.

This chain joins TRBV7-3 and TRBJ1-4; 8 bases are a match to TRBD1. CDR3 size: 14 residues. Germline lookup yields CDR1 SGHTA and CDR2 FQGTGA. V lost 5 bases, J lost 5 bases, and 4 bases stayed unmatched. The CDR3 sequence is CASSTDRGNEKLFF. CDR3 nucleotide sequence: TGTGCCAGCAGCACCGACAGGGGCAATGAAAAACTGTTTTTT.

The chain employs TRBV28 and TRBJ2-7; 12 bases are shared with TRBD2. This CDR3 is built from 20 residues. Germline V gene data show CDR1 as MDHEN and CDR2 as SYDVKM. J was trimmed by 1 base and V by 2 bases; bases with no gene match: 15. The CDR3 is CASSLPRVLAGGLKSYEQYF. CDR3 nucleotide sequence: TGTGCCAGCAGTTTACCTAGGGTTCTAGCGGGAGGGTTAAAGTCCTACGAGCAGTACTTC.

The chain recombines TRBV27 with TRBJ2-3; D not certain. V lost 5 bases and J lost 4, with 13 bases in between. This CDR3 contains 14 residues. Germline V gene data show CDR1 as MNHEY and CDR2 as SMNVEV (reference sequence). The CDR3 here is CASSPLSPPDTQYF. CDR3 DNA sequence: TGTGCCAGCAGTCCCCTATCTCCCCCAGATACGCAGTATTTT.

The J gene is TRBJ2-3, the V gene TRBV10-3, with 7 bases lining up with TRBD1. Germline V CDR1 and CDR2: ENHRY, SYGVKD. The length of the CDR3 is 14 residues. V was pared by 6 bases and J by 0 bases, with 3 bases of the junction left unmatched. The CDR3 loop reads CAISSGGSTDTQYF. As DNA, the CDR3 is TGTGCCATCAGCTCAGGGGGTAGCACAGATACGCAGTATTTT.

This clone was counted a few times. The chain has TRBV11-2 and TRBJ2-1; D might be TRBD2 (6 bases). V dropped 0 bases and J dropped 13 bases, with 13 bases sitting between them. Germline loops: CDR1 SGHAT, CDR2 FQNNGV. The CDR3 loop spans 13 amino acids. In nucleotides, the CDR3 is TGTGCCAGCAGCTTAGAGTTTAGCGGAAGTCAGTTCTTC. It codes for CASSLEFSGSQFF.

The chain couples TRBV5-6 to TRBJ1-5, with TRBD1 as a possible D gene (5 bases). Germline V gene sequence: CDR1 SGHDT, CDR2 YYEEEE. The length of the CDR3 is 17 residues. The V gene lost 1 base and the J gene lost 2 bases, with 16 bases spanning the gap. CDR3 protein: CASSLSGAPSRNQPQHF. As DNA, the CDR3 is TGTGCCAGCAGCTTGTCTGGGGCCCCATCTCGCAATCAGCCCCAGCATTTT.

This chain uses TRBV4-3 with TRBJ2-1; 9 nucleotides match TRBD2. Germline V gene lookup returns CDR1 LGHNA and CDR2 YSLEER. V was clipped by 4 bases and J by 4 bases; unmatched bases: 11. The CDR3 totals 17 residues. CDR3 DNA: TGCGCCAGCAGCCCGTCTGGACTAGCGACGAAGTACAATGAGCAGTTCTTC. Residues: CASSPSGLATKYNEQFF.

The J gene is TRBJ2-2, the V gene TRBV7-9; 7 positions agree with TRBD2. CDR1 is SEHNR, CDR2 FQNEAQ, per germline (reference sequence). The trim removed 5 bases at V and 0 bases at J, leaving 6 bases unmatched. CDR3 length equals 16 residues. The CDR3 protein is CASSTLRGANTGELFF. CDR3 sequence (DNA): TGTGCCAGCAGCACCCTACGGGGGGCGAACACCGGGGAGCTGTTTTTT.

The CDR3 loop reads CAWSRQYHQPQHF. The CDR3 DNA is TGTGCCTGGAGTCGACAGTACCATCAGCCCCAGCATTTT. The chain uses TRBV30 and TRBJ1-5, with a possible D match to TRBD1 (5 bases). V lost 2 bases, J lost 5 bases, and 10 bases lay in between. The CDR3 is made up of 13 amino acids. Germline assignment: CDR1 GTSNPN and CDR2 SVGIG (reference sequence).

The gene calls are TRBV6-5 and TRBJ2-5, with a weak D call TRBD1 (6 bases). Trimming stripped 6 bases from V and 1 base from J, with 15 bases between. The CDR3 is made up of 15 amino acids. From germline, CDR1 is MNHEY and CDR2 SVGAGI. CDR3 residues: CASRPRQGSQETQYF. DNA of the CDR3: TGTGCCAGCAGACCCCGTCAGGGGTCCCAAGAGACCCAGTACTTC.

This clone counts as medium-sized. This chain joins TRBV10-2 and TRBJ1-1; maybe TRBD1 (6 bases). This CDR3 comprises 16 residues. Trimming took 4 bases from V and 0 from J, leaving 15 bases between them. The V gene's germline CDR1 is WSHSY and CDR2 SAAADI. CDR3 in amino acids: CASSVTSRGLNTEAFF. CDR3 coding DNA: TGCGCCAGCAGTGTAACCAGCAGGGGACTGAACACTGAAGCTTTCTTT.

As for this clone: The junction does not match germline at one end; this may be a read error. The chain has TRBV7-9 and TRBJ2-7, with D possibly matching TRBD2 (5 bases). CDR1 SEHNR and CDR2 FQNEAQ come from the germline V gene (reference sequence). This CDR3 is built from 17 residues. CDR3 in amino acids: CSSSLARVPGPYYEQYF. The CDR3 coding sequence is TGTTCCAGCAGCCTAGCTCGCGTCCCGGGTCCTTACTACGAGCAGTACTTC.

The genes are TRBV6-1 and TRBJ1-5; 10 bases map to TRBD1. This CDR3 comprises 19 residues. Germline V gene lookup returns CDR1 MNHNS and CDR2 SASEGT. V trimming: 4 bases; J trimming: 1 base; junction bases outside the gene matches: 13. The DNA for the CDR3 is TGTGCCAGCAGTGGGCCGACAGGGGGCGTCTTGGGGAGCAATCAGCCCCAGCATTTT. This encodes CASSGPTGGVLGSNQPQHF.

The chain joins TRBV5-6 to TRBJ1-6; no firm D call. Trimming shortened V by 2 bases and J by 4 bases, and 13 bases separated the two germline ends. The length of the CDR3 is 16 residues. CDR1 is SGHDT and CDR2 is YYEEEE in the germline V gene. The CDR3 DNA reads as TGTGCCAGCAGCTTCGGGAGAAGTCTTTATAATTCACCCCTCCACTTT. As protein: CASSFGRSLYNSPLHF. Full variable domain (remainder filled in from reference TRBV5-6 and TRBJ1-6): DAGVTQSPTHLIKTRGQQVTLRCSPKSGHDTVSWYQQALGQGPQFIFQYYEEEERQRGNFPDRFSGHQFPNYSSELNVNALLLGDSALYLCASSFGRSLYNSPLHFGNGTRLTVT.

The chain carries TRBV7-2 and TRBJ2-5; no reliable D call. Trimming cost V 5 bases and J 4 bases, with 11 bases left between them. Germline values: CDR1 SGHTA, CDR2 FQGNSA. This CDR3 has 13 residues. The CDR3 is CASSRSLLETQYF. The CDR3 nucleotides read TGTGCCAGCAGCCGGAGCTTGTTAGAGACCCAGTACTTC.

The CDR3 region has the DNA TGTGCCAGCAGCCCTCCGGCAGGGCGGTGGACCGGGGAGCTGTTTTTT. The encoded protein is CASSPPAGRWTGELFF. The chain is built from TRBV5-4 and TRBJ2-2; D is perhaps TRBD1 (5 bases). Germline CDR1 is SGHNT and CDR2 is YYREEE (reference sequence). V lost 4 bases and J lost 5, with 18 bases in between. CDR3 length equals 16 residues.

J is TRBJ1-1 and V is TRBV28; tentatively, D is TRBD1 (6 bases). The germline CDR1 and CDR2 sequences are MDHEN and SYDVKM. Between the trimmed V and J ends, which lost 9 bases and 1 base, there was a span of 12 bases. The length of the CDR3 is 13 residues. The CDR3 DNA reads as TGTGCCAGTAAGGGGACAAAGAACACTGAAGCTTTCTTT. This codes for CASKGTKNTEAFF.

Sample share makes this clone medium-sized (0.01 to 0.1%). The chain has TRBV7-9 and TRBJ2-1; 10 nucleotides match TRBD2. Germline CDR1 SEHNR, CDR2 FQNEAQ (reference sequence). V was pared by 4 bases and J by 3 bases, with 15 bases of the junction left unmatched. The CDR3 is 19 amino acids. In DNA form, the CDR3 reads TGTGCCAGCAGCTCTAAGCCCGGACTAGCGGAAAGAAACTACAATGAGCAGTTCTTC. Its translation is CASSSKPGLAERNYNEQFF.

V usage is TRBV7-9 and J usage is TRBJ2-3; 14 positions agree with TRBD2. Germline CDR1 SEHNR, CDR2 FQNEAQ (reference sequence). This CDR3 has 15 residues. Unmatched junction bases numbered 6, after V lost 4 bases and J lost 9 bases. In DNA, the CDR3 is TGTGCCAGCAGCTCACCGGGACTAGCGGGAGTGACGCAGTATTTT. Translation: CASSSPGLAGVTQYF.

The chain uses TRBV2 and TRBJ2-7; 8 bases map to TRBD2. The germline CDR1 and CDR2 sequences are SNHLY and FYNNEI. V was clipped by 6 bases and J by 1 base; unmatched bases: 5. The length of the CDR3 is 14 residues. In DNA, the CDR3 is TGTGCCAGCAGGACTCTAGCGGGTTCCTACGAGCAGTACTTC. Residues: CASRTLAGSYEQYF.

In this sample, this clone turned up a few times. As DNA, the CDR3 is TGTGCCAGCAGAGGTAGCGGGGGCAACTCCTACGAGCAGTACTTC. It codes for CASRGSGGNSYEQYF. The chain carries TRBV6-6 and TRBJ2-7; 9 bases map to TRBD2. The ends lost 6 bases at V and 0 bases at J; junction bases unmatched: 6. The CDR3 runs 15 residues. Germline CDR1 reads MNHNY; CDR2 reads SVGAGI (reference sequence).

The chain links TRBV5-6 to TRBJ2-7, with a possible D match to TRBD2 (5 bases). Trimming removed 4 bases at V and 3 bases at J, with 14 bases between. The CDR3 runs to 14 residues. Per germline, CDR1 SGHDT and CDR2 YYEEEE. The CDR3 DNA reads as TGTGCCAGCAGCCGAACCATGGCGGGCTACGAGCAGTACTTC. As protein: CASSRTMAGYEQYF.

V usage is TRBV27 and J usage is TRBJ2-1, with 13 positions matching TRBD2. J was trimmed by 6 bases and V by 6 bases; bases with no gene match: 5. Germline V gene sequence: CDR1 MNHEY, CDR2 SMNVEV (reference sequence). The CDR3 has 15 residues. The CDR3 here is CASREWTSGSNEQFF. The CDR3 region has the DNA TGTGCCAGCAGGGAATGGACTAGCGGGAGCAATGAGCAGTTCTTC.

The chain uses TRBV7-8 and TRBJ2-7; 8 bases fit TRBD2. The CDR3 sequence is 15 residues long. Losses at the gene ends were 7 bases for V and 0 bases for J; bases not matched to a gene: 8. Germline V gene lookup returns CDR1 SGHVS and CDR2 FQNEAQ. The CDR3 nucleotides are TGTGCCAGCATCGCGGGAGGAGCCAACTCCTACGAGCAGTACTTC. Its translation: CASIAGGANSYEQYF.

The chain combines TRBV5-6 with TRBJ2-7, with D hard to call. The germline V gene has CDR1 SGHDT and CDR2 YYEEEE. The V gene lost 5 bases and the J gene lost 1 base, with 7 bases spanning the gap. The CDR3 consists of 12 residues. The CDR3 DNA reads TGTGCCAGCAGATACAAGTCCTACGAGCAGTACTTC. Encoded protein: CASRYKSYEQYF.